This entry features one T cell receptor (beta chain) sequence. Trimming pared 0 bases from V and 4 bases from J, leaving 14 bases between. CDR1 is GTSNPN, CDR2 SVGIG, per germline (reference sequence). This CDR3 contains 15 residues. This sample was included in a study of early stage breast cancer tumors. Study in general: About 70% of the 16 invasive tumors were ER+, PR+ and HER2-.

Repertoires were generated with immunoSEQ multiplex PCR, while TCRdb's copy carries only in-frame clones and drops some. In the table there are over 5,500 clones, roughly three fifths of which are singletons. The chain employs TRBV30 and TRBJ2-3; the D gene is possibly TRBD1 (5 bases). Sequenced: normal breast tissue next to the tumor. The sequence was obtained from a person in their fifties with breast cancer. CDR3 residues: CAWSVVGVRADTQYF. The CDR3, as DNA: TGTGCCTGGAGTGTAGTAGGGGTGAGAGCAGATACGCAGTATTTT.